This TCR beta chain was captured by sequencing in a study of T cell responses to AZD1222 COVID-19 vaccine. Whole-study findings and limits: Scientists sampled the repertoires only once the peak T cell response had passed. The CD4 TCRs associated with vaccination extended across spike and predominated at 160-218 and 743-854.

Using immunoSEQ multiplex PCR, the repertoire was profiled, and TCRdb retains in-frame clones only, with some absent. In the table there are more than 150,000 clones, about 88% of which are singletons. Comments on this clone: The antigen remains unidentified.

CDR1 is SGHAT, CDR2 FQNNGV, per germline. The V gene lost 7 bases and the J gene lost 0 bases, with 7 bases spanning the gap. This CDR3 contains 13 residues. This sequence originates from an adult who received the AZD1222 COVID-19 vaccine. V gene TRBV11-2 combines with J gene TRBJ1-3; possible D gene TRBD1, 5 bases. This specimen consisted of peripheral blood, obtained 28 days after the second AZD1222 dose. CDR3 nucleotide sequence: TGTGCCAGCAACAGGTTCTCTGGAAACACCATATATTTT. As protein: CASNRFSGNTIYF.